This T cell receptor beta chain was recovered during a study of blood T cell repertoires in COVID-19. Here immunoSEQ multiplex PCR was the method, and the copy in TCRdb shows in-frame clones only, minus some. In the table there are about 300,000 clones, approximately 90% of which are singletons. The CDR3 totals 16 residues. CDR1 KGHSH and CDR2 LQKENI come from the germline V gene. V was pared by 8 bases and J by 7 bases, with 23 bases between. This rearrangement joins TRBV18 to TRBJ2-2; D is perhaps TRBD1 (5 bases). Sequencing was performed on PBMCs or T cells enriched from blood (not recorded which). The receptor was derived from a woman younger than 30 who had recovered from COVID-19. As DNA, the CDR3 is TGTGCCAGCCCGGTCGGAAGGGGCGCGAGTGACGGGGAGCTGTTTTTT. Translation: CASPVGRGASDGELFF.